The source of this T cell receptor beta chain is a study of technical replicates of blood from a few donors (dated by TCRdb to between 2016 and 2019). This clone was picked up one time. There is no known antigen for this receptor. No much larger clone exists at a distance of one base, and base qualities are not known. Receptor libraries were prepared by the immunoSEQ multiplex PCR assay. The table was pulled from immuneACCESS by TCRdb, which kept in-frame rearrangements only. Such tables lose some clones; where checked, under half of the loss comes from unresolved V genes, and the rest has no known cause. Recorded for this sample are around 80,000 clones; roughly 98% of them occurred a single time. More than 0.12% of the sample comes from the top ten. The clonotype originates from a human donor in good health. Material for sequencing was T cells isolated from PBMCs.

The CDR3: CASSLLAGGPDTQYF. The nucleotide sequence reads TGTGCCAGCAGCTTACTAGCGGGGGGGCCAGATACGCAGTATTTT. The V and J genes are TRBV7-3 and TRBJ2-3, with 12 central nucleotides matching TRBD2. Trimming removed 2 bases from V and 4 bases from J; the gene matches leave 1 base unexplained. From the cysteine through the phenylalanine, the CDR3 covers 15 amino acids. Only CDR3 DNA is held: 45 bases, read in frame from base 1. From the germline V gene, CDR1 is SGHTA and CDR2 is FQGTGA. The reference TRBV7-3 and TRBJ2-3 proteins fill in what lies around the CDR3, so the full variable domain reads GAGVSQTPSNKVTEKGKYVELRCDPISGHTALYWYRQSLGQGPEFLIYFQGTGAADDSGLPNDRFFAVRPEGSVSTLKIQRTERGDSAVYLCASSLLAGGPDTQYFGPGTRLTVL.